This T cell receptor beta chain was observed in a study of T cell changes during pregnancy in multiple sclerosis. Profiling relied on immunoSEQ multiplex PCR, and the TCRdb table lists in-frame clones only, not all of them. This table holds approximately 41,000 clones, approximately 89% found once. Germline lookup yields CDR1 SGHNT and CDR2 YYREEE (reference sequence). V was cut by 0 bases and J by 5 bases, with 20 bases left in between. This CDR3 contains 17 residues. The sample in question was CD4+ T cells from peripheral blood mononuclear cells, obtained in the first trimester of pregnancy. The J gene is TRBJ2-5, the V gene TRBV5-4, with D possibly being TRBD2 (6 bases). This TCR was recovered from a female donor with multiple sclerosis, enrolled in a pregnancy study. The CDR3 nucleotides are TGTGCCAGCAGCTTGGGGGTAGGGGCAGGAGGGCGGGAGACCCAGTACTTC. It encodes CASSLGVGAGGRETQYF. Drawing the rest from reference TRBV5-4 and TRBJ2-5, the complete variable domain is ETGVTQSPTHLIKTRGQQVTLRCSSQSGHNTVSWYQQALGQGPQFIFQYYREEENGRGNFPPRFSGLQFPNYSSELNVNALELDDSALYLCASSLGVGAGGRETQYFGPGTRLLVL.